This TCR beta chain was sequenced in a study of radiotherapy plus CTLA-4 blockade in lung cancer. Study-wide points: The best predictor of response was reported to be early blood T cell clone dynamics, with interferon-beta. Tumor-derived TCR clones expanded in blood after radiotherapy plus ipilimumab.

V lost 3 bases to trimming and J lost 5 bases, with 10 bases between them. CDR3 size: 14 residues. CDR1 and CDR2 from the germline V gene are MNHEY and SMNVEV (reference sequence). In chemo-refractory metastatic non-small-cell lung cancer, patients got ipilimumab CTLA-4 blockade together with focal radiation. The table lists this clone with a count of one. Antigen unknown. The same CDR3 can be traced to other DNA sequences in this sample. Libraries were prepared by immunoSEQ multiplex PCR; TCRdb keeps only in-frame clonotypes and omits some of them. The data hold about 49,000 clones, with 70% to 90% observed a single time.

This sequence joins TRBV27 and TRBJ1-4; TRBD1 is a possible D gene (6 bases). The sequencing here drew on peripheral blood, taken from a patient treated with radiotherapy plus ipilimumab. The sequence came from a human donor with non-small cell lung cancer whose response to radiotherapy plus ipilimumab could not be evaluated. This chain's CDR3 is CASSFRGLNEKLFF. CDR3 nucleotides: TGTGCCAGCAGTTTCAGGGGCCTAAATGAAAAACTGTTTTTT.